This T cell receptor beta chain was sequenced for a study of blood T cell repertoires in COVID-19. Exposed enrollees encountered a COVID-19 case at some point within 2 weeks before study entry. This CDR3 has 15 amino acids. V was trimmed by 3 bases and J by 0 bases, leaving 8 bases between them. Per germline, CDR1 MNHEY and CDR2 SMNVEV (reference sequence). On this clone itself: Additional DNA sequences in this sample encode the identical CDR3.

Data came from immunoSEQ multiplex PCR; TCRdb stores just in-frame clones and leaves some out. This table holds fewer than 250,000 clones, about four fifths found once. J is TRBJ2-2 and V is TRBV27; D perhaps matches TRBD1 (5 bases). Input material: PBMCs or T cells enriched from blood (not recorded which). This TCR came from a middle-aged woman who had been exposed to COVID-19. CDR3 bases: TGTGCCAGCAGTTTGTGGGGCGCGAACACCGGGGAGCTGTTTTTT. It specifies CASSLWGANTGELFF.